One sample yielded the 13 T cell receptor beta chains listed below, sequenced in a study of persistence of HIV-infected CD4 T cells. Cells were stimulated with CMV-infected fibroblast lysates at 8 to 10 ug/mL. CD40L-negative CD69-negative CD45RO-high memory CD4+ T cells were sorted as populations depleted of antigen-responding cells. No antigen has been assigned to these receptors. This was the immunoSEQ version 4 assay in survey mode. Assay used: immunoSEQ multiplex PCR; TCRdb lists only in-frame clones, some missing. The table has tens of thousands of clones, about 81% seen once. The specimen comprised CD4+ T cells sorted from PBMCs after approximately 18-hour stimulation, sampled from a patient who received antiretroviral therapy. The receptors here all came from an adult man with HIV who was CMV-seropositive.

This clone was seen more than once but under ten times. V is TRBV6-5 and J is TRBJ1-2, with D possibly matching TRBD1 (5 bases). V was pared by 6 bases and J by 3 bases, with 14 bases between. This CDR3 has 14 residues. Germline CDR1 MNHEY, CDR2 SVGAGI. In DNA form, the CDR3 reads TGTGCCAGCAGCCGAGGGGTTTTCGACTATGGCTACACCTTC. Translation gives CASSRGVFDYGYTF.

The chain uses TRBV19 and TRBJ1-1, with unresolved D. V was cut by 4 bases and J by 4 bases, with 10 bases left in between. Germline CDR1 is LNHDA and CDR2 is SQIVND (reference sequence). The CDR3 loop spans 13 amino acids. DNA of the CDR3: TGTGCCAGTAGTAAGGCGTGGAGCACTGAAGCTTTCTTT. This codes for CASSKAWSTEAFF.

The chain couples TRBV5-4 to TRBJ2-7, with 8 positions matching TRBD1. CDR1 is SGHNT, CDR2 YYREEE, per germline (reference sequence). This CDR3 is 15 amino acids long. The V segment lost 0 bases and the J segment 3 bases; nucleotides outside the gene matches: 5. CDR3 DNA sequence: TGTGCCAGCAGCTTGGGCTTAGGACAGGGCTACGAGCAGTACTTC. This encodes CASSLGLGQGYEQYF.

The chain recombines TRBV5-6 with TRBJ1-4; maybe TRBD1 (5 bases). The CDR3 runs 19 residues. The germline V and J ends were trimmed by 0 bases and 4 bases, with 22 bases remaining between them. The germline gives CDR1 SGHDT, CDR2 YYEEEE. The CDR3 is CASSLVGETFTALNEKLFF. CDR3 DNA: TGTGCCAGCAGCTTGGTGGGGGAGACCTTTACTGCCCTTAATGAAAAACTGTTTTTT.

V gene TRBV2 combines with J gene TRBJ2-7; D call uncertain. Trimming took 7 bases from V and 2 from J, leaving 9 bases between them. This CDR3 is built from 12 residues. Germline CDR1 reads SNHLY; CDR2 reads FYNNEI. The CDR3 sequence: CASTVWTYEQYF. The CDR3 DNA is TGTGCCAGCACCGTCTGGACCTACGAGCAGTACTTC.

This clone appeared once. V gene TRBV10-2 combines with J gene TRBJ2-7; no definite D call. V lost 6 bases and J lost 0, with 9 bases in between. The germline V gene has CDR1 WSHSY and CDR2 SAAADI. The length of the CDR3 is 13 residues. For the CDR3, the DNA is TGCGCCAGCAGAGACTCACCCTCCTACGAGCAGTACTTC. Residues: CASRDSPSYEQYF.

DNA for the CDR3: TGTGCCAGCAGCCTACTAGGGTCCAATGAGCAGTTCTTC. Translation: CASSLLGSNEQFF. The chain carries TRBV6-5 and TRBJ2-1; tentative D call: TRBD2 (5 bases). The germline CDR1 and CDR2 sequences are MNHEY and SVGAGI. Trimming shortened V by 6 bases and J by 6 bases, and 12 bases separated the two germline ends. The CDR3 is 13 residues long.

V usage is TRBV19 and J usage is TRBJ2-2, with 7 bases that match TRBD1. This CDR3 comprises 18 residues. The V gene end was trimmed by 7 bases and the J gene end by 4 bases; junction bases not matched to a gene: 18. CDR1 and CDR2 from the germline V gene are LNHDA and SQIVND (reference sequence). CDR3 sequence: CASNGDRKGFRGTGELFF. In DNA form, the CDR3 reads TGTGCCAGTAATGGGGACAGAAAGGGCTTTAGAGGCACCGGGGAGCTGTTTTTT. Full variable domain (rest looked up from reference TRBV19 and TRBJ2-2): DGGITQSPKYLFRKEGQNVTLSCEQNLNHDAMYWYRQDPGQGLRLIYYSQIVNDFQKGDIAEGYSVSREKKESFPLTVTSAQKNPTAFYLCASNGDRKGFRGTGELFFGEGSRLTVL.

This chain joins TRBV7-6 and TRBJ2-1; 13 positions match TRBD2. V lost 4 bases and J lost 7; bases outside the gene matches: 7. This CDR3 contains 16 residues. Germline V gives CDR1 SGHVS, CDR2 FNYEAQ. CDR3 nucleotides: TGTGCCAGCAGCTCCTTTACTAGCGGGAGGGGAAATGAGCAGTTCTTC. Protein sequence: CASSSFTSGRGNEQFF.

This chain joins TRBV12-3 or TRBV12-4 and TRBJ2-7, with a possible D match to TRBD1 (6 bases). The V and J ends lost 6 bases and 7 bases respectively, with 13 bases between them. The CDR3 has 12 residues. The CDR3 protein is CASSHREREQYF. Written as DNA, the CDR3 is TGTGCCAGCAGCCACAGGGAGAGGGAGCAGTACTTC.

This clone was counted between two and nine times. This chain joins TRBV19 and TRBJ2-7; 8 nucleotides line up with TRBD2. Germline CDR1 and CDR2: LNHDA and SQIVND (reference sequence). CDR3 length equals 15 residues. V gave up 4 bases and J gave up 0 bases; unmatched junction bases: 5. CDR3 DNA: TGTGCCAGTAGTACCAAGCTAGCGGGCTCCTACGAGCAGTACTTC. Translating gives CASSTKLAGSYEQYF.

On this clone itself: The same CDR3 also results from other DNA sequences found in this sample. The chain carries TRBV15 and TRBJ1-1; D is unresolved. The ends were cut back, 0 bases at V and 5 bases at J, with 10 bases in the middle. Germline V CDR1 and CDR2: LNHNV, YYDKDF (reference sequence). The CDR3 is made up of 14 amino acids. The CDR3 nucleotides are TGTGCCACCAGCAGAGACCCTAGTGGGACTGAAGCTTTCTTT. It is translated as CATSRDPSGTEAFF. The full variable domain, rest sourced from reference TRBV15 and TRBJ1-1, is DAMVIQNPRYQVTQFGKPVTLSCSQTLNHNVMYWYQQKSSQAPKLLFHYYDKDFNNEADTPDNFQSRRPNTSFCFLDIRSPGLGDTAMYLCATSRDPSGTEAFFGQGTRLTVV.

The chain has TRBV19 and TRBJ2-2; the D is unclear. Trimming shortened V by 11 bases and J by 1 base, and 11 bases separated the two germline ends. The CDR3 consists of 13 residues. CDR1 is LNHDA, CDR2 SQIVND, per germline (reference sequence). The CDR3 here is CAHADGNTGELFF. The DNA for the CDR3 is TGTGCCCATGCGGACGGGAACACCGGGGAGCTGTTTTTT. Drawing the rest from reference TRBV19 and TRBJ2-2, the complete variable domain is DGGITQSPKYLFRKEGQNVTLSCEQNLNHDAMYWYRQDPGQGLRLIYYSQIVNDFQKGDIAEGYSVSREKKESFPLTVTSAQKNPTAFYLCAHADGNTGELFFGEGSRLTVL.